The 30 T cell receptor beta chains given below trace back to one sample, sequenced in a study of blood T cell repertoires in COVID-19. Some clones are missing from TCRdb's copy, which holds only in-frame ones; the method was immunoSEQ multiplex PCR. The table lists roughly 700,000 clones, 70% to 90% of them singletons. Sequenced: peripheral blood. These receptors were collected from a woman younger than 35 with acute or convalescent COVID-19.

This clone was seen a single time. The chain couples TRBV7-3 to TRBJ1-1; a weak D match, TRBD1 (5 bases). V was clipped by 5 bases and J by 4 bases, with 14 bases between them. Germline V lookup: CDR1 SGHTA, CDR2 FQGTGA. This CDR3 comprises 14 residues. CDR3 sequence: CASSTDGGVTEAFF. The CDR3 coding sequence is TGTGCCAGCAGCACCGACGGGGGGGTCACTGAAGCTTTCTTT.

The chain combines TRBV19 with TRBJ2-7; 8 bases align to TRBD1. J gave up 1 base and V 5 bases, and 10 bases lay outside the gene matches. The CDR3 runs to 16 residues. The germline V gene encodes CDR1 LNHDA and CDR2 SQIVND (reference sequence). The CDR3 loop is CASSPLRGTGSYEQYF. CDR3 sequence (DNA): TGTGCCAGTAGTCCACTCAGGGGGACAGGATCCTACGAGCAGTACTTC.

The V gene is TRBV11-2, the J gene TRBJ2-7; 9 bases are shared with TRBD1. Germline V lookup: CDR1 SGHAT, CDR2 FQNNGV. There are 15 residues in the CDR3. V lost 5 bases and J lost 3; bases outside the gene matches: 8. DNA of the CDR3: TGTGCCAGCAGCAAGGGACAGGGAGGTATCTACGAGCAGTACTTC. Its protein product is CASSKGQGGIYEQYF.

The genes are TRBV29-1 and TRBJ1-1, with 9 positions matching TRBD1. The CDR3 sequence is 17 residues long. V lost 3 bases, J lost 4 bases, and 15 bases stayed unmatched. Germline V CDR1 and CDR2: SQVTM, ANQGSEA. The CDR3 coding sequence is TGCAGCGTTGATCGTCCGGACAGGGGCTCGGTGGGCACTGAAGCTTTCTTT. Its translation: CSVDRPDRGSVGTEAFF.

The chain is built from TRBV12-2 and TRBJ1-1; the table's D gene call, TRBD1, was not cross checked with the DNA. TRBV12-2 is assigned pseudogene status. This CDR3 has 16 residues. The CDR3 DNA is TGTGCAAGTCGCTTAGCCCGACAGGGGCCGAACACTGAAGCTTTCTTT. Amino acids: CASRLARQGPNTEAFF.

This chain links TRBV20-1 with TRBJ1-2; D remains unclear. Trimming took off 8 bases at V and 8 bases at J, with 15 bases between the two ends. The CDR3 spans 11 residues. CDR1 DFQATT and CDR2 SNEGSKA come from the germline V gene (reference sequence). The CDR3 loop is CSLILPGGYTF. In DNA form, the CDR3 reads TGCAGTCTTATCCTCCCGGGGGGCTACACCTTC.

V and J are TRBV29-1 and TRBJ1-2; D possibly corresponds to TRBD1 (5 bases). The V gene's germline CDR1 is SQVTM and CDR2 ANQGSEA. V lost 8 bases, J lost 5 bases, and 15 bases lay in between. This CDR3 has 12 amino acids. The DNA of the CDR3 is TGCAGCACTAAGGGGCTGGGGTATGGCTACACCTTC. It yields the protein CSTKGLGYGYTF.

The chain's CDR3 is CASSLRGRIVTEAFF. CDR3 bases: TGTGCCAGCAGCTTGCGGGGGAGGATTGTCACTGAAGCTTTCTTT. V is TRBV7-2 and J is TRBJ1-1; a possible D gene is TRBD1 (5 bases). The V gene lost 3 bases and the J gene lost 4 bases, with 15 bases spanning the gap. CDR1 is SGHTA, CDR2 FQGNSA, per germline. The CDR3 has 15 residues.

The chain links TRBV7-2 to TRBJ1-5; weak D call: TRBD1 (6 bases). Per germline, CDR1 SGHTA and CDR2 FQGNSA. Trimming removed 5 bases at V and 4 bases at J, with 15 bases between. The CDR3 has 15 residues. As DNA, the CDR3 is TGTGCCAGCAGCCTAGGGTATAGGGGGAATCAGCCCCAGCATTTT. Its translation is CASSLGYRGNQPQHF.

With respect to this clone: Other DNA sequences in this specimen translate into the identical CDR3. The V call is TRBV12-3 or TRBV12-4, the J call TRBJ1-2; D gene unclear. V was shortened by 2 bases and J by 7 bases, with 8 bases between the two germline ends. The CDR3 extends over 12 amino acids. CDR3 nucleotides: TGTGCCAGCAGTTTAAGAGGGTCTGGCTACACCTTC. Translated: CASSLRGSGYTF.

The chain carries TRBV6-5 and TRBJ2-7; 11 bases match TRBD2. There are 13 residues in the CDR3. The V gene's germline CDR1 is MNHEY and CDR2 SVGAGI. J gave up 3 bases and V 8 bases, and 3 bases lay outside the gene matches. For the CDR3, the DNA is TGTGCCAGCCAGGGGACTAGCGGCTACGAGCAGTACTTC. Its protein is CASQGTSGYEQYF.

The chain joins TRBV4-1 to TRBJ1-5, with unresolved D. Germline CDR1 MGHRA, CDR2 YSYEKL. V lost 1 base to trimming and J lost 7 bases, with 8 bases between them. This CDR3 region has 13 residues. CDR3 protein: CASSQGLSQPQHF. CDR3 in DNA: TGCGCCAGCAGCCAAGGATTAAGCCAGCCCCAGCATTTT.

This chain uses TRBV3-1 (or the pseudogene TRBV3-2) with TRBJ2-1, with 13 bases lining up with TRBD2. CDR3 length equals 13 residues. Germline assignment: CDR1 LGHDT and CDR2 YNNKEL (reference sequence). The V gene end was trimmed by 7 bases and the J gene end by 16 bases; junction bases not matched to a gene: 10. The CDR3 reads CASTLLAGGPAFF. The CDR3 DNA is TGTGCCAGCACCCTACTAGCGGGGGGGCCGGCCTTCTTC.

This chain uses TRBV28 with TRBJ1-1; D is undetermined. V dropped 2 bases and J dropped 11 bases, with 15 bases sitting between them. CDR1 and CDR2 (germline): MDHEN, SYDVKM. CDR3 size: 13 residues. In DNA form, the CDR3 reads TGTGCCAGCAGTTTACCATTGAGGGCGGCGGCTTTCTTT. Its translation: CASSLPLRAAAFF.

In its sample, this clone was seen a few times. V is TRBV24-1 and J is TRBJ1-1, with 8 bases lining up with TRBD1. The CDR3 length is 16 residues. J was trimmed by 1 base and V by 3 bases; bases with no gene match: 6. Per germline, CDR1 KGHDR and CDR2 SFDVKD. CDR3 sequence (DNA): TGTGCCACCAGTGATCTTAACGGGACAGGGAACACTGAAGCTTTCTTT. This encodes CATSDLNGTGNTEAFF.

CDR3 nucleotides: TGTGCCAGCAGCTTAGGACGGGGAAGCACCGGGGAGCTGTTTTTT. Translation: CASSLGRGSTGELFF. The V and J genes are TRBV7-3 and TRBJ2-2; maybe TRBD2 (5 bases). Trimming took off 2 bases at V and 4 bases at J, with 11 bases between the two ends. Germline CDR1 is SGHTA and CDR2 is FQGTGA. The CDR3 extends over 15 amino acids.

V usage is TRBV30 and J usage is TRBJ1-1, with D unresolved. V was pared by 3 bases and J by 1 base, with 18 bases between. Germline V lookup: CDR1 GTSNPN, CDR2 SVGIG (reference sequence). This CDR3 is built from 16 residues. CDR3 amino acids: CAWRERGNFGNTEAFF. The CDR3 coding sequence is TGTGCCTGGAGGGAGCGGGGTAATTTCGGGAACACTGAAGCTTTCTTT.

This sequence joins TRBV3-1 (or the pseudogene TRBV3-2) and TRBJ1-2, with unresolved D. V lost 0 bases and J 4 bases, leaving 12 bases between the germline ends. The germline gives CDR1 LGHDT, CDR2 YNNKEL (reference sequence). This CDR3 comprises 15 residues. The CDR3 DNA reads TGTGCCAGCAGCCAAGAGGGTCGACTAGTCTATGGCTACACCTTC. Translation: CASSQEGRLVYGYTF.

This clone was observed a few times. The V and J genes are TRBV4-1 and TRBJ1-3; 7 nucleotides match TRBD1. This CDR3 comprises 14 residues. Trimming at V came to 4 bases and at J to 10 bases, leaving 10 bases not matched to a gene. Germline lookup yields CDR1 MGHRA and CDR2 YSYEKL. The CDR3 loop reads CASSPTTGPWTIYF. The CDR3 nucleotides are TGCGCCAGCAGCCCAACGACAGGGCCATGGACCATATATTTT.

With respect to this clone: Germline is not matched at one junction end, which may reflect a read error. The rearrangement uses TRBV12-3 or TRBV12-4 and TRBJ1-2; D is undetermined. This CDR3 has 13 residues. CDR3 nucleotide sequence: TGTGCCATCCGCAGAATGGGCAACTTTGGCTACACCTTC. Translation gives CAIRRMGNFGYTF.

In its sample, this clone was seen once. V and J are TRBV3-1 (or the pseudogene TRBV3-2) and TRBJ1-2; D remains unclear. Deletions cut 3 bases from V and 5 bases from J, with 25 bases between. The germline V gene encodes CDR1 LGHDT and CDR2 YNNKEL (reference sequence). This CDR3 spans 18 amino acids. Here the CDR3 reads CASSQQGSGAFPSYGYTF. In nucleotides, the CDR3 is TGTGCCAGCAGCCAGCAAGGCTCGGGTGCTTTCCCTTCTTATGGCTACACCTTC.

The gene calls are TRBV4-3 and TRBJ2-5; D perhaps matches TRBD1 (5 bases). Germline CDR1 reads LGHNA; CDR2 reads YSLEER. This CDR3 is 15 amino acids long. V dropped 0 bases and J dropped 10 bases, with 18 bases sitting between them. In DNA form, the CDR3 reads TGCGCCAGCAGCCAAGAGAATAGACAGCCCAAGGACCAGTACTTC. Residues: CASSQENRQPKDQYF.

The rearrangement joins TRBV29-1 to TRBJ2-7; TRBD2 might be the D (6 bases). V gave up 3 bases and J gave up 9 bases, with 15 bases separating them. Germline lookup yields CDR1 SQVTM and CDR2 ANQGSEA. The CDR3 has 12 residues. The CDR3 sequence: CSVEERVGMQYF. In DNA form, the CDR3 reads TGCAGCGTTGAGGAGCGGGTGGGAATGCAGTACTTC.

This rearrangement joins TRBV6-5 to TRBJ1-4; D is uncertain. This CDR3 is built from 14 residues. V gave up 7 bases and J gave up 0 bases, with 9 bases separating them. CDR1 is MNHEY and CDR2 is SVGAGI in the germline V gene. Here the CDR3 reads CASTPGSTNEKLFF. CDR3 nucleotides: TGTGCCAGCACGCCGGGATCAACTAATGAAAAACTGTTTTTT.

J is TRBJ1-3 and V is TRBV2; D gene ambiguous. The V gene's germline CDR1 is SNHLY and CDR2 FYNNEI. V was clipped by 5 bases and J by 0 bases, with 14 bases between them. This CDR3 region has 16 residues. The CDR3 DNA is TGTGCCAGCAGTTTCGCTGACATGTTCTCTGGAAACACCATATATTTT. This codes for CASSFADMFSGNTIYF.

The gene calls are TRBV7-8 and TRBJ2-1, with D unclear. From germline, CDR1 is SGHVS and CDR2 FQNEAQ. Deletions cut 2 bases from V and 7 bases from J, with 15 bases between. The CDR3 totals 15 residues. The CDR3 here is CASSLRLVNGNEQFF. The CDR3 nucleotides are TGTGCCAGCAGCTTAAGGCTAGTAAACGGAAATGAGCAGTTCTTC.

This clone has a single count. V and J are TRBV2 and TRBJ1-1, with 9 positions matching TRBD1. There are 14 residues in the CDR3. CDR1 and CDR2 from the germline V gene are SNHLY and FYNNEI. V lost 6 bases, J lost 7 bases, and 9 bases stayed unmatched. The DNA for the CDR3 is TGTGCCAGCAGAGATAGACAGGGGGGGAATGAAGCTTTCTTT. This translates into CASRDRQGGNEAFF. Full variable domain (missing parts from reference TRBV2 and TRBJ1-1): EPEVTQTPSHQVTQMGQEVILRCVPISNHLYFYWYRQILGQKVEFLVSFYNNEISEKSEIFDDQFSVERPDGSNFTLKIRSTKLEDSAMYFCASRDRQGGNEAFFGQGTRLTVV.

V and J are TRBV14 and TRBJ1-2; D remains unclear. There are 16 residues in the CDR3. Trimming cost V 0 bases and J 7 bases, with 18 bases left between them. Per the germline V gene, CDR1 is SGHDN and CDR2 is FVKESK. The CDR3 here is CASSQDHFGSPFGYTF. For the CDR3, the DNA is TGTGCCAGCAGCCAAGATCATTTCGGTAGTCCTTTTGGCTACACCTTC.

The chain couples TRBV7-9 to TRBJ2-2; no definite D call. Germline CDR1 SEHNR, CDR2 FQNEAQ (reference sequence). This CDR3 has 14 amino acids. V lost 1 base and J lost 5, with 8 bases in between. The DNA for the CDR3 is TGTGCCAGCAGCTTAGACAGAACAACCGGGGAGCTGTTTTTT. The encoded protein is CASSLDRTTGELFF. The full variable domain, completed using reference TRBV7-9 and TRBJ2-2, is DTGVSQNPRHKITKRGQNVTFRCDPISEHNRLYWYRQTLGQGPEFLTYFQNEAQLEKSRLLSDRFSAERPKGSFSTLEIQRTEQGDSAMYLCASSLDRTTGELFFGEGSRLTVL.

This chain joins TRBV9 and TRBJ2-5, with D possibly being TRBD2 (6 bases). CDR3 length: 13 residues. Germline assignment: CDR1 SGDLS and CDR2 YYNGEE. V lost 3 bases and J 5 bases, leaving 11 bases between the germline ends. The CDR3 DNA follows: TGTGCCAGCAGCGCTGGGACTCCTGAGACCCAGTACTTC. Its translation: CASSAGTPETQYF.